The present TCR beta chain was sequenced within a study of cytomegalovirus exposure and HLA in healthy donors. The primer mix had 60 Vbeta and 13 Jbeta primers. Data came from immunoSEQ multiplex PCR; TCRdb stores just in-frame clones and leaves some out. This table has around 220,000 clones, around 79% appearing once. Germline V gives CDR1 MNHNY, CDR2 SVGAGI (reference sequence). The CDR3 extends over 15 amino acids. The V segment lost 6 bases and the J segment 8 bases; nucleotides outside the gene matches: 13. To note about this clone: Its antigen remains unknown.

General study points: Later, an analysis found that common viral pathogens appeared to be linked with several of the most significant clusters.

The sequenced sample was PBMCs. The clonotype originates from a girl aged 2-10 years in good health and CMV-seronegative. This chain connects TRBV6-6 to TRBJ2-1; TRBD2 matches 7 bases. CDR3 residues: CASSPGLGAAHEQFF. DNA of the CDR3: TGTGCCAGCAGCCCCGGACTAGGGGCAGCCCATGAGCAGTTCTTC.